These 20 T cell receptor beta chains share one sample of origin, sequenced in a study of CD8+ T cells in alopecia areata. Regarding treatment: oral pan-JAK inhibitor, 5-10 mg twice daily. Once RNA had been extracted, it was reverse transcribed into cDNA to act as the sequencing template. Repertoires were generated with immunoSEQ multiplex PCR, while TCRdb's copy carries only in-frame clones and drops some. Altogether approximately 210,000 clones are present, 64% being singletons, with the ten largest covering about 4.2%. The sample here was CD4+ T cells sorted from blood, taken at week 4, from a patient treated with tofacitinib. These receptors came from a human donor with alopecia areata.

This clone was found once. The chain couples TRBV6-1 to TRBJ1-1; D is unclear. CDR1 and CDR2 from the germline V gene are MNHNS and SASEGT. The V end lost 4 bases, the J end lost 11 bases, and 14 bases lay between the germline ends. The CDR3 contains 12 residues. The CDR3 DNA is TGTGCCAGCAGTGTCTCGGGGTTCGGCGCTTTCTTT. This gives the protein CASSVSGFGAFF.

This clone was counted between two and nine times. The V call is TRBV30, the J call TRBJ2-7; D remains ambiguous. The CDR3 covers 12 residues. Trimming shortened V by 5 bases and J by 4 bases, and 12 bases separated the two germline ends. Germline values: CDR1 GTSNPN, CDR2 SVGIG (reference sequence). This CDR3 is CAWAVLRYEQYF. CDR3 DNA: TGTGCCTGGGCCGTTCTAAGATACGAGCAGTACTTC.

The CDR3 DNA sequence: TGTGCCAGCAGTGCCTACACCGGGGAGCTGTTTTTT. Translated: CASSAYTGELFF. The chain is built from TRBV2 and TRBJ2-2, with no clear D. CDR3 length equals 12 residues. CDR1 and CDR2 (germline): SNHLY, FYNNEI. Trimming pared 4 bases from V and 3 bases from J, leaving 3 bases between.

CDR3 nucleotides: TGTGCCAGCAGTTTCCGGACTAGCGGGGGGGCTACAGATACGCAGTATTTT. Its translation is CASSFRTSGGATDTQYF. The chain combines TRBV7-8 with TRBJ2-3, with TRBD2 matching over 15 bases. V lost 6 bases to trimming and J lost 3 bases; unmatched junction nucleotides: 7. From germline, CDR1 is SGHVS and CDR2 FQNEAQ. CDR3 length equals 17 residues.

On this clone: An end of the junction differs from the germline gene, which may be a read error. The rearrangement uses TRBV11-1 and TRBJ2-2; either TRBD1 or TRBD2 may fit D (5 bases each). Germline V lookup: CDR1 SGHAT, CDR2 FQDESV (reference sequence). The CDR3 has 14 residues. The CDR3 protein is CASSSYSGTVELFF. The CDR3 region has the DNA TGTGCCAGCAGCTCATATTCCGGGACCGTGGAGCTGTTTTTT.

V gene TRBV29-1 combines with J gene TRBJ1-1, with a possible D match to TRBD1 (6 bases). Germline V gene data show CDR1 as SQVTM and CDR2 as ANQGSEA. V was trimmed by 7 bases and J by 10 bases, leaving 16 bases between them. The CDR3 consists of 11 residues. The CDR3 nucleotides read TGCAGCGGGAGGACAGAGGTTAGAGCTTTCTTT. Translation: CSGRTEVRAFF.

The chain has TRBV7-2 and TRBJ1-5; D is ambiguous. Per the germline V gene, CDR1 is SGHTA and CDR2 is FQGNSA. This CDR3 is built from 13 residues. Trimming removed 5 bases at V and 4 bases at J, with 9 bases between. CDR3 in DNA: TGTGCCAGCAGCCGGGATTATAATCAGCCCCAGCATTTT. Translated: CASSRDYNQPQHF.

The chain employs TRBV30 and TRBJ2-5; 8 bases align to TRBD2. Germline CDR1 GTSNPN, CDR2 SVGIG (reference sequence). The CDR3 totals 15 residues. After removal of 0 bases from V and 5 bases from J, the junction contained 8 bases not matched to a gene. The CDR3 nucleotides are TGTGCCTGGAGTGTAACGCGGGGGGTTGGGGAGACCCAGTACTTC. Residues: CAWSVTRGVGETQYF.

This chain links TRBV5-6 with TRBJ2-1; 10 nucleotides align to TRBD2. This CDR3 has 15 amino acids. The junction had 6 bases not matched to a gene; V was cut back by 4 bases and J by 5 bases. Germline values: CDR1 SGHDT, CDR2 YYEEEE. CDR3 region: CASSMGLASHNEQFF. Here the CDR3 DNA reads TGTGCCAGCAGCATGGGACTAGCGTCCCACAATGAGCAGTTCTTC.

This clone was detected only a few times. This chain joins TRBV27 and TRBJ2-3, with D perhaps matching TRBD2 (5 bases). The length of the CDR3 is 13 residues. The V gene lost 8 bases and the J gene lost 4 bases, with 13 bases spanning the gap. CDR1 and CDR2 from the germline V gene are MNHEY and SMNVEV (reference sequence). The CDR3 DNA is TGTGCCAGCTCGAGGGATACTGCAGATACGCAGTATTTT. Amino acid sequence: CASSRDTADTQYF.

Details on this clone: Germline and junction disagree at one end, which may indicate a read error. The chain joins TRBV2 to TRBJ2-7; D is undetermined. Germline-derived CDR1 and CDR2 are SNHLY and FYNNEI. This CDR3 spans 12 amino acids. The CDR3 DNA follows: TGTGCCAGCAGTGACCCCGACAAGTCTTCGGTGTTC. Protein: CASSDPDKSSVF.

The rearrangement links TRBV27 to TRBJ2-1, with TRBD1 matching 10 bases. The CDR3 contains 15 residues. Trimming at V came to 6 bases and at J to 8 bases, leaving 10 bases not matched to a gene. Germline V lookup: CDR1 MNHEY, CDR2 SMNVEV (reference sequence). CDR3 amino acids: CASRLPGQGNHEQFF. For the CDR3, the DNA is TGTGCCAGCAGACTTCCGGGACAGGGGAACCATGAGCAGTTCTTC.

The rearrangement links TRBV5-1 to TRBJ1-1; D is possibly TRBD1 (5 bases). The V end lost 2 bases, the J end lost 9 bases, and 11 bases lay between the germline ends. From germline, CDR1 is SGHRS and CDR2 YFSETQ. The CDR3 totals 12 residues. This CDR3 reads CASSLGTAKAFF. The CDR3 nucleotides read TGCGCCAGCAGCTTAGGGACGGCTAAAGCTTTCTTT.

This clone occurred a few times. The CDR3 bases are TGCGCCAGCATCCCCTACCCCGGGGCCAAAAACATTCAGTACTTC. Protein sequence: CASIPYPGAKNIQYF. The J gene is TRBJ2-4, the V gene TRBV23-1; no clear D. TRBV23-1 is filed as an ORF, its function uncertain. V dropped 7 bases and J dropped 1 base, with 14 bases sitting between them. The CDR3 has 15 residues.

The chain has TRBV19 and TRBJ2-2; 11 bases line up with TRBD1. The CDR3 extends over 16 amino acids. The V gene's germline CDR1 is LNHDA and CDR2 SQIVND (reference sequence). J lost 5 bases, V lost 5 bases, and 7 bases had no gene match. CDR3 sequence reads: CASSEGQGARTGELFF. As DNA, the CDR3 is TGTGCCAGTAGTGAAGGACAGGGGGCAAGGACCGGGGAGCTGTTTTTT.

The J gene is TRBJ2-7, the V gene TRBV11-2; 10 positions agree with TRBD1. CDR1 SGHAT and CDR2 FQNNGV come from the germline V gene. The junction had 4 bases not matched to a gene; V was cut back by 6 bases and J by 5 bases. The CDR3 loop spans 13 amino acids. For the CDR3, the DNA is TGTGCCAGCAGTCGGGACAGGGGCCACGAGCAGTACTTC. It codes for CASSRDRGHEQYF.

The chain employs TRBV29-1 and TRBJ2-1, with 7 bases lining up with TRBD1. J gave up 8 bases and V 5 bases, and 6 bases lay outside the gene matches. CDR1 is SQVTM and CDR2 is ANQGSEA in the germline V gene. CDR3 length: 12 amino acids. CDR3 bases: TGCAGCGTTACCCGGACAGGTTATGAGCAGTTCTTC. It specifies CSVTRTGYEQFF.

The chain combines TRBV29-1 with TRBJ2-7, with a tentative D call TRBD1 (5 bases). Trimming pared 5 bases from V and 1 base from J, leaving 15 bases between. Germline V gene sequence: CDR1 SQVTM, CDR2 ANQGSEA. CDR3 size: 14 residues. CDR3 amino acids: CSVTGQLSSYEQYF. CDR3 nucleotides: TGCAGCGTTACCGGACAATTGTCATCCTACGAGCAGTACTTC.

The chain joins TRBV29-1 to TRBJ2-5, with 9 bases matching TRBD1. Trimming cost V 4 bases and J 4 bases; bases outside gene matches: 1. Per the germline V gene, CDR1 is SQVTM and CDR2 is ANQGSEA. This CDR3 is built from 12 residues. The CDR3: CSVVQGAETQYF. In DNA form, the CDR3 reads TGCAGCGTTGTACAGGGGGCAGAGACCCAGTACTTC.

The V and J genes are TRBV2 and TRBJ1-2; TRBD1 matches at 7 bases. The CDR3 covers 14 residues. Germline CDR1 is SNHLY and CDR2 is FYNNEI. V gave up 1 base and J gave up 5 bases; unmatched junction bases: 4. The CDR3 DNA sequence: TGTGCCAGCAGTGAAGGCGGGACAGCTTATGGCTACACCTTC. This translates into CASSEGGTAYGYTF.